This TCR beta chain was observed in a study of OX40 agonist ivuxolimab in advanced cancers. Profiled with immunoSEQ multiplex PCR; TCRdb holds only in-frame clones, not every one. The table lists about 100,000 clones, approximately 91% of them singletons, with about 0.17% in the top ten. The V gene's germline CDR1 is SGHRS and CDR2 YFSETQ. J lost 4 bases, V lost 0 bases, and 4 bases had no gene match. This CDR3 comprises 14 residues. Judged by abundance, this clone is medium-sized (0.01 to 0.1%). Other DNA sequences within the sample encode an identical CDR3. This specimen consisted of CD4+ or CD8+ T cells sorted from blood, obtained in a trial of the OX40 agonist ivuxolimab. This chain links TRBV5-1 with TRBJ2-7; TRBD1 matches 7 bases. This sequence was found in an adult with an advanced solid tumor such as melanoma, head and neck, liver or kidney cancer. The CDR3 coding sequence is TGCGCCAGCAGCTTGGGACAGGGACCTTACGAGCAGTACTTC. Translating gives CASSLGQGPYEQYF.